Each of the 17 T cell receptor beta chains below was sequenced from the same sample in a study of T cells in Graves' hyperthyroidism and ophthalmopathy. RNA transcripts gave rise to amplified TCR beta CDR3 regions. With the HTBI primer set, the TCR CDR3 went through a first round of RT-PCR. TCRdb recomputed calls from the multiplex PCR reads with MiXCR, one row per CDR3 protein. Of under 400,000 distinct CDR3 sequences in the sample, about 16% were seen once. The source material was blood. The source of these receptors is a woman in her fifties or sixties with Graves' ophthalmopathy.

This clonotype has a count of ten or more. The chain recombines TRBV2 with TRBJ2-1, with 8 positions matching TRBD2. The V gene's germline CDR1 is SNHLY and CDR2 FYNNEI. Losses at the gene ends were 6 bases for V and 8 bases for J; bases not matched to a gene: 9. The CDR3 has 14 amino acids. The CDR3 nucleotides read TGTGCCAGCAGCGACCTGGCGGGAGGCTATGAGCAGTTCTTC. Its translation is CASSDLAGGYEQFF.

This clonotype was counted between two and nine times. The V gene is TRBV6-1, the J gene TRBJ2-6; D could derive from TRBD1 or TRBD2 (5 bases each). From germline, CDR1 is MNHNS and CDR2 SASEGT. The CDR3 is 16 amino acids. V lost 6 bases, J lost 2 bases, and 14 bases lay in between. The CDR3 reads CASSSGTPPGANVLTF. In nucleotides, the CDR3 is TGTGCCAGCAGCTCCGGGACCCCTCCTGGGGCCAACGTCCTGACTTTC.

A word on this clonotype: Relative to the germline gene, one junction end is altered; a read error may explain this. The chain is built from TRBV28 and TRBJ2-7; TRBD2 aligns across 12 bases. The CDR3 runs to 15 residues. Germline CDR1 MDHEN, CDR2 SYDVKM. The CDR3 reads CACSHGLAGTYEQYF. CDR3 nucleotide sequence: TGTGCCTGCAGCCACGGACTAGCGGGAACTTACGAGCAGTACTTC.

V gene TRBV15 combines with J gene TRBJ1-3; D is ambiguous. The CDR3 extends over 15 amino acids. Between the trimmed V and J ends, which lost 0 bases and 2 bases, there was a span of 8 bases. Germline assignment: CDR1 LNHNV and CDR2 YYDKDF (reference sequence). As DNA, the CDR3 is TGTGCCACCAGCAGAGATCACAGTCCTGGAAACACCATATATTTT. Amino acids: CATSRDHSPGNTIYF.

This chain joins TRBV12-3 or TRBV12-4 and TRBJ1-2; 8 bases match TRBD1. J was trimmed by 13 bases and V by 6 bases; bases with no gene match: 10. The CDR3 has 12 residues. In nucleotides, the CDR3 is TGTGCCAGCAGCCTGGACAGGGTGTCCCGCACCTTC. This encodes CASSLDRVSRTF.

This clonotype appeared a few times. The rearrangement links TRBV6-5 to TRBJ1-6, with 10 bases aligning to TRBD1. V was pared by 2 bases and J by 10 bases, with 5 bases of the junction left unmatched. The V gene's germline CDR1 is MNHEY and CDR2 SVGAGI. The CDR3 has 15 residues. The CDR3 DNA is TGTGCCAGCAGTTACCTTGGACAGGGGGTATCACCCCTCCACTTT. Amino acids: CASSYLGQGVSPLHF.

About this clonotype itself: A much larger clonotype is one base distant, so this may be a read error. The V call is TRBV5-1, the J call TRBJ1-5, with 11 bases lining up with TRBD1. The CDR3 loop spans 15 amino acids. In germline, CDR1 is SGHRS, CDR2 YFSETQ. The CDR3 DNA reads TGCGCCAGCAGCCGGACAGGGGGCGGCAATCAGCCCAAGCATTTT. This codes for CASSRTGGGNQPKHF.

V usage is TRBV4-1 and J usage is TRBJ2-5, with D maybe TRBD1 (5 bases). The germline CDR1 and CDR2 sequences are MGHRA and YSYEKL. This CDR3 region has 15 residues. V was cut by 2 bases and J by 0 bases, with 10 bases left in between. CDR3 nucleotide sequence: TGCGCCAGCAGCCAATCCCAGACAGACCAAGAGACCCAGTACTTC. Its protein product is CASSQSQTDQETQYF.

This sequence joins TRBV18 and TRBJ1-5, with 7 bases that match TRBD1. Germline V gene lookup returns CDR1 KGHSH and CDR2 LQKENI. Unmatched junction bases numbered 8, after V lost 5 bases and J lost 4 bases. This CDR3 is built from 15 residues. The chain's CDR3 is CASSSDRLWNQPQHF. CDR3 DNA sequence: TGTGCCAGCTCATCGGACAGGCTTTGGAATCAGCCCCAGCATTTT. Drawing the rest from reference TRBV18 and TRBJ1-5, the complete variable domain is NAGVMQNPRHLVRRRGQEARLRCSPMKGHSHVYWYRQLPEEGLKFMVYLQKENIIDESGMPKERFSAEFPKEGPSILRIQQVVRGDSAAYFCASSSDRLWNQPQHFGDGTRLSIL.

This clonotype occurred many times. This chain links TRBV11-1 with TRBJ2-1; TRBD1 might be the D (5 bases). The CDR3 totals 15 residues. With 1 base removed from V and 6 bases from J, the gap between germline ends came to 13 bases. Germline lookup yields CDR1 SGHAT and CDR2 FQDESV (reference sequence). For the CDR3, the DNA is TGTGCCAGCAGCTTAGGCAGGGAAACTATCAATGAGCAGTTCTTC. Its translation: CASSLGRETINEQFF.

This clonotype came up many times. The V and J genes are TRBV20-1 and TRBJ2-7; no clear D gene. The CDR3 covers 14 residues. V gave up 6 bases and J gave up 3 bases, with 18 bases separating them. Germline lookup yields CDR1 DFQATT and CDR2 SNEGSKA (reference sequence). Here the CDR3 reads CSAMACRTLYEQYF. CDR3 DNA: TGCAGTGCCATGGCCTGCCGAACCCTCTACGAGCAGTACTTC.

Points on this clonotype: Since a much larger clone is just one base distant, this may be a read error. The chain combines TRBV14 with TRBJ2-1, with a weak D call TRBD2 (6 bases). The CDR3 has 17 amino acids. Germline lookup yields CDR1 SGHDN and CDR2 FVKESK. The CDR3: CASSQEIPGEFYNGQFF. CDR3 DNA sequence: TGTGCCAGCAGCCAAGAAATACCGGGAGAGTTCTACAATGGGCAGTTCTTC.

This clonotype was counted many times. The chain uses TRBV20-1 and TRBJ2-3, with a possible D match to TRBD1 (6 bases). There are 15 residues in the CDR3. Germline V lookup: CDR1 DFQATT, CDR2 SNEGSKA (reference sequence). V dropped 1 base and J dropped 6 bases, with 17 bases sitting between them. In nucleotides, the CDR3 is TGCAGTGCTAGAGGACAGGAGAATTTGAGGGATACGCAGTATTTT. Its protein product is CSARGQENLRDTQYF.

This clonotype was recorded many times. The chain has TRBV12-5 and TRBJ2-1, with 9 bases lining up with TRBD2. The CDR3 loop spans 15 amino acids. J gave up 0 bases and V 3 bases, and 0 bases lay outside the gene matches. The germline V gene has CDR1 LGHNT and CDR2 FRNRAP. The CDR3 region is CASGFSGSSYNEQFF. The CDR3 DNA follows: TGTGCTAGTGGTTTTAGCGGGAGCTCCTACAATGAGCAGTTCTTC.

This clonotype was detected many times. The J gene is TRBJ2-7, the V gene TRBV28; the D gene is possibly TRBD2 (5 bases). Trimming removed 3 bases at V and 6 bases at J, with 27 bases between. The germline CDR1 and CDR2 sequences are MDHEN and SYDVKM. This CDR3 has 18 amino acids. The CDR3 protein is CASSFLPPLTSGGGEQYF. For the CDR3, the DNA is TGTGCCAGCAGTTTCCTCCCGCCTTTGACAAGCGGAGGCGGCGAGCAGTACTTC.

This clonotype was recorded at least ten times. V and J are TRBV28 and TRBJ2-3, with 7 positions matching TRBD2. V lost 5 bases to trimming and J lost 8 bases; unmatched junction nucleotides: 10. The V gene's germline CDR1 is MDHEN and CDR2 SYDVKM. This CDR3 region has 14 residues. The CDR3 DNA is TGTGCCAGCAGTCGGGACTACCCCCCCGTTACGCAGTATTTT. Amino acids: CASSRDYPPVTQYF.

Many counts were recorded for this clonotype. The rearrangement links TRBV28 to TRBJ2-6, with D perhaps TRBD2 (6 bases). V gave up 6 bases and J gave up 2 bases, with 11 bases separating them. CDR3 length: 15 residues. Germline assignment: CDR1 MDHEN and CDR2 SYDVKM. The CDR3 DNA is TGTGCCAGCAGCTTTACGGGGGCTGGGGCCAACGTCCTGACTTTC. It specifies CASSFTGAGANVLTF.